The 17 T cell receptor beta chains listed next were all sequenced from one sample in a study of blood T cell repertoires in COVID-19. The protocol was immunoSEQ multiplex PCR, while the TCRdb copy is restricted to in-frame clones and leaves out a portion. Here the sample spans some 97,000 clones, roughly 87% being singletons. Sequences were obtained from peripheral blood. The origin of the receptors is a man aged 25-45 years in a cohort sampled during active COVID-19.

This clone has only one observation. The CDR3 sequence is CATSRDNRDRGLVFYYGYTF. The CDR3 DNA reads as TGTGCCACCAGCAGAGATAACCGGGACAGGGGGCTGGTGTTCTACTATGGCTACACCTTC. The V and J genes are TRBV15 and TRBJ1-2; 12 nucleotides agree with TRBD1. The length of the CDR3 is 20 residues. V was pared by 0 bases and J by 3 bases, with 14 bases of the junction left unmatched. Germline assignment: CDR1 LNHNV and CDR2 YYDKDF (reference sequence).

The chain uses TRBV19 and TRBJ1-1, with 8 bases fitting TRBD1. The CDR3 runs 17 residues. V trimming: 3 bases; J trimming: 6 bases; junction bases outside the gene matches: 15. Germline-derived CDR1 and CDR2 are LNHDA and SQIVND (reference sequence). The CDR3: CASSMWGEDREWSEAFF. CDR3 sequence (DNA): TGTGCCAGTAGTATGTGGGGGGAGGACAGGGAGTGGTCTGAAGCTTTCTTT.

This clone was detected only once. The CDR3 nucleotides are TGTGCCACCAGTGGACCGGGACAGGGGTTCTATGGCTACACCTTC. Protein product: CATSGPGQGFYGYTF. The V call is TRBV24-1, the J call TRBJ1-2; 10 bases are a match to TRBD1. The germline CDR1 and CDR2 sequences are KGHDR and SFDVKD. J lost 4 bases, V lost 5 bases, and 6 bases had no gene match. The CDR3 runs 15 residues.

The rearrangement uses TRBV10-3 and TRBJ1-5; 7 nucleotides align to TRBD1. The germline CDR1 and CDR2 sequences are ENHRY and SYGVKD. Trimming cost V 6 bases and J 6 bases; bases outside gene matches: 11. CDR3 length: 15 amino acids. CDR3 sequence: CAISDRAVGGQPQHF. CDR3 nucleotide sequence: TGTGCCATCAGCGACAGGGCCGTGGGCGGTCAGCCCCAGCATTTT.

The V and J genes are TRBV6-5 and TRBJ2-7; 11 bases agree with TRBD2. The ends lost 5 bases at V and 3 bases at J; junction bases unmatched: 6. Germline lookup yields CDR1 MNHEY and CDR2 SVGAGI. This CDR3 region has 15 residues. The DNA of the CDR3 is TGTGCCAGCAGTCTAGCGGGGGGCCAGAACTACGAGCAGTACTTC. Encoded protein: CASSLAGGQNYEQYF.

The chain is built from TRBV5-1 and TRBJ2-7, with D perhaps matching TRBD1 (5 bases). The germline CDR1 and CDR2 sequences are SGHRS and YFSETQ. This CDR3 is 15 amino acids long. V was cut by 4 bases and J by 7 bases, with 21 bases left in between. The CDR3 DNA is TGCGCCAGCAGCCCACGCTCCGACAGCGTGGATGAGCAGTACTTC. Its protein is CASSPRSDSVDEQYF.

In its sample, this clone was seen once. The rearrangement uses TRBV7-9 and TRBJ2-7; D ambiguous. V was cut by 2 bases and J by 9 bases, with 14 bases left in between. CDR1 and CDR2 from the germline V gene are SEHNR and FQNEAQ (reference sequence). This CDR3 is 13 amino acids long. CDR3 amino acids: CASSLYRGSSQYF. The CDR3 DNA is TGTGCCAGCAGCTTATATCGCGGCAGCTCGCAGTACTTC.

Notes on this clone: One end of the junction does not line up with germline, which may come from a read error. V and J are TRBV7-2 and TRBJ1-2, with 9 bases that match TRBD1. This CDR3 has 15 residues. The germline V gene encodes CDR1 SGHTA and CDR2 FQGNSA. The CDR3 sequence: CASSLEIRQGDYTSF. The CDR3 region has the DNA TGTGCCAGCAGCTTAGAAATCCGACAGGGGGATTATACGTCCTTC.

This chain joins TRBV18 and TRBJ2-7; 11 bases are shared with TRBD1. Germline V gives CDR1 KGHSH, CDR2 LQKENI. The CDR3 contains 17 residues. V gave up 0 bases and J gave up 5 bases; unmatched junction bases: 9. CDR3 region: CASSPPHGQGAFHEQYF. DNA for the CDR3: TGTGCCAGCTCACCACCTCATGGACAGGGGGCTTTCCACGAGCAGTACTTC. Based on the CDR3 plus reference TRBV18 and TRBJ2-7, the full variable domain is NAGVMQNPRHLVRRRGQEARLRCSPMKGHSHVYWYRQLPEEGLKFMVYLQKENIIDESGMPKERFSAEFPKEGPSILRIQQVVRGDSAAYFCASSPPHGQGAFHEQYFGPGTRLTVT.

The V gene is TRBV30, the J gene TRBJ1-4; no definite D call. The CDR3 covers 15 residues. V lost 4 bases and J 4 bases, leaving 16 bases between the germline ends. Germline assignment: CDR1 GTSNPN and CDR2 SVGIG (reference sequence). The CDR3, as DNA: TGTGCCTGGACCCGACACGGGGTTGGTAATGAAAAACTGTTTTTT. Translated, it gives CAWTRHGVGNEKLFF.

The CDR3 DNA sequence: TGCGCCAGCAGCCTCATCTACCCGACTAGCGGGCGCACCAACTACAATGAGCAGTTCTTC. It translates to CASSLIYPTSGRTNYNEQFF. This chain uses TRBV10-1 with TRBJ2-1, with 10 bases identical to TRBD2. Germline-derived CDR1 and CDR2 are WNHNN and SYGVQD (reference sequence). Germline trimming cut 6 bases from V and 3 bases from J; bases unmatched to any gene: 20. This CDR3 comprises 20 residues.

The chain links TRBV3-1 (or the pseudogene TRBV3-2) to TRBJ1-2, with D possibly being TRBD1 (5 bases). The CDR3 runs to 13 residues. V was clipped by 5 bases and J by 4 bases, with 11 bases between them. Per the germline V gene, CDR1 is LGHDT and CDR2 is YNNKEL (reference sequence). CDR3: CASSSTGVYGYTF. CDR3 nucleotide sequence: TGTGCCAGCAGCTCCACGGGGGTCTATGGCTACACCTTC.

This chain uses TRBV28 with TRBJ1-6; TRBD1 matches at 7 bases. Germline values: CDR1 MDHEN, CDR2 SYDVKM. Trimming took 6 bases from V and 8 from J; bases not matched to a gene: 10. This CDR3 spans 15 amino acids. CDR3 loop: CASRVSGTAYSPLHF. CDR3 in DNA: TGTGCCAGCAGGGTGTCCGGGACAGCGTATTCACCCCTCCACTTT.

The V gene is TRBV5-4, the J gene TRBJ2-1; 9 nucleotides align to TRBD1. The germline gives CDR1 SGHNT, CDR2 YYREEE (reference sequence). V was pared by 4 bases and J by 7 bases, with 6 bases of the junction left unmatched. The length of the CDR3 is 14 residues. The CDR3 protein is CASSLSTGGNEQFF. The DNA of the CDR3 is TGTGCCAGCAGCCTCTCGACAGGGGGGAATGAGCAGTTCTTC.

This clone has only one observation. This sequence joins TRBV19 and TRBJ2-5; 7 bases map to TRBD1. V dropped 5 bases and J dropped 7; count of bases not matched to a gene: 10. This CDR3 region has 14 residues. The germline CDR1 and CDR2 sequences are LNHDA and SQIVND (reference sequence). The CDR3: CASSVRGYSGTQYF. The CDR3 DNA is TGTGCCAGTAGTGTCAGGGGGTACTCTGGGACCCAGTACTTC.

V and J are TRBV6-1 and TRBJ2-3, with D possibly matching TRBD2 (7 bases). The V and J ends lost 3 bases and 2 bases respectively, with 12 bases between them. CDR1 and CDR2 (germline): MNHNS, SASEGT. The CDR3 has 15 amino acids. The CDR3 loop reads CASSDMRGHTDTQYF. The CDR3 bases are TGTGCCAGCAGTGATATGCGGGGGCACACAGATACGCAGTATTTT.

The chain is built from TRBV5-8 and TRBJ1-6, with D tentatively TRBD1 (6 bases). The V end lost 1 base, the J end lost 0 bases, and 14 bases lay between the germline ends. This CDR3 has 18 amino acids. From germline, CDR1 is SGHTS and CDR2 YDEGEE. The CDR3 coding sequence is TGTGCCAGCAGCTTGTCTTCGGACAGCGTCTCCTATAATTCACCCCTCCACTTT. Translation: CASSLSSDSVSYNSPLHF.